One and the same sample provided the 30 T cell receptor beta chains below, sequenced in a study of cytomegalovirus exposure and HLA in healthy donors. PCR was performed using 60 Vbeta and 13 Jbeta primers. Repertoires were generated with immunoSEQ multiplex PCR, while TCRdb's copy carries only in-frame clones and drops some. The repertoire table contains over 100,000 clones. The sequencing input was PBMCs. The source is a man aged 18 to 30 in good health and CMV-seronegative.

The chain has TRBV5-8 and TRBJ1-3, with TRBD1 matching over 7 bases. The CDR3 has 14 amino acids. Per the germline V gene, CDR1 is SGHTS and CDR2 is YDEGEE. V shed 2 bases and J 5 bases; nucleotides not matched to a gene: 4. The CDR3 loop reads CASSLRGLRNTIYF. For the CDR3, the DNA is TGTGCCAGCAGCTTAAGGGGGCTAAGAAACACCATATATTTT.

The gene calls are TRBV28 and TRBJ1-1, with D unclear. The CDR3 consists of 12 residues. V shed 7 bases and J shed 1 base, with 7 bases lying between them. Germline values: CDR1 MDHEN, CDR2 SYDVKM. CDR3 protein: CASTQRNTEAFF. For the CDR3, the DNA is TGTGCCAGCACCCAGCGGAACACTGAAGCTTTCTTT.

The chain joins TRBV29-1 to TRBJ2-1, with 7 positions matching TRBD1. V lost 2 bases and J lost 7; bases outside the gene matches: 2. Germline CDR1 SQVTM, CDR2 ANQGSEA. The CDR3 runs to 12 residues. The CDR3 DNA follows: TGCAGCGTTGAAATACAGGGGAATGAGCAGTTCTTC. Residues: CSVEIQGNEQFF.

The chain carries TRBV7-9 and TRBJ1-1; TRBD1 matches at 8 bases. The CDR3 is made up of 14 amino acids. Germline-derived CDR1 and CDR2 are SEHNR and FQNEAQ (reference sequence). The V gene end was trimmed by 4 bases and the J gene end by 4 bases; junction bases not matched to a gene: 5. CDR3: CASSSMTGVTEAFF. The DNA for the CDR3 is TGTGCCAGCAGCTCGATGACAGGGGTCACTGAAGCTTTCTTT.

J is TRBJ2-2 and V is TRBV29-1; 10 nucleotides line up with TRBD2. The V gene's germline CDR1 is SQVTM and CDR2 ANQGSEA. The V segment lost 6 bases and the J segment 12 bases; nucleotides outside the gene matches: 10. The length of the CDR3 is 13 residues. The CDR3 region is CSVLSGRGFQLFF. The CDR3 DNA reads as TGCAGCGTACTGAGCGGGAGGGGGTTTCAGCTGTTTTTT.

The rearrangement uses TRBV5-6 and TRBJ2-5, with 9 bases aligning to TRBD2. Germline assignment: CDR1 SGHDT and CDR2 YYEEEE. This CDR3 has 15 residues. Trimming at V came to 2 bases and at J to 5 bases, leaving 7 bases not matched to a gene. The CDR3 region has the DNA TGTGCCAGCAGCTTAGGCGGGGGGGGCGGTGAGACCCAGTACTTC. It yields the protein CASSLGGGGGETQYF.

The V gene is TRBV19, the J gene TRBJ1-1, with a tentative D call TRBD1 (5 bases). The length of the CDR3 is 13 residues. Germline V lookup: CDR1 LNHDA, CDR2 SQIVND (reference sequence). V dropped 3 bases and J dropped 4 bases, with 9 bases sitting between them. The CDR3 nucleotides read TGTGCCAGTAGTATTCAGGGCTTCACTGAAGCTTTCTTT. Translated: CASSIQGFTEAFF. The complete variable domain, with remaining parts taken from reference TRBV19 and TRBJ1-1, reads DGGITQSPKYLFRKEGQNVTLSCEQNLNHDAMYWYRQDPGQGLRLIYYSQIVNDFQKGDIAEGYSVSREKKESFPLTVTSAQKNPTAFYLCASSIQGFTEAFFGQGTRLTVV.

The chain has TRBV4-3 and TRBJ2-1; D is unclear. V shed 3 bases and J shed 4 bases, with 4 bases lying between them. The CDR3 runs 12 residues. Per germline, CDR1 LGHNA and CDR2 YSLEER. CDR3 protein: CASSQTYNEQFF. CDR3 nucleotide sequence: TGCGCCAGCAGCCAGACTTACAATGAGCAGTTCTTC.

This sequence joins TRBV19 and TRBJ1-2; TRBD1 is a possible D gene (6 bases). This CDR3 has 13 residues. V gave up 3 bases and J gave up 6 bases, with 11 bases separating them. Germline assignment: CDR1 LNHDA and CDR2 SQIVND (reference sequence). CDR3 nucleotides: TGTGCCAGTAGTATTCAGGGGTCGAATGGCTACACCTTC. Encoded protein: CASSIQGSNGYTF.

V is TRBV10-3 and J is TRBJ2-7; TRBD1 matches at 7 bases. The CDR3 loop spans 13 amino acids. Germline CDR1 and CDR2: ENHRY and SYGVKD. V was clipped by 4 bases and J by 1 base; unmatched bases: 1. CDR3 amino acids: CAISATGSYEQYF. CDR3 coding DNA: TGTGCCATCAGTGCGACAGGGTCCTACGAGCAGTACTTC.

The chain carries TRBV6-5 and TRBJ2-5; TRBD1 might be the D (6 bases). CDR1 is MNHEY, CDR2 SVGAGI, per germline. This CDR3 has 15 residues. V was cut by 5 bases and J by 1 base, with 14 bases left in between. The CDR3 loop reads CASSQTRTVQETQYF. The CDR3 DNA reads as TGTGCCAGCAGTCAGACCCGGACAGTCCAAGAGACCCAGTACTTC.

The CDR3 sequence: CAWNRDRGLDFATNEKLFF. CDR3 in DNA: TGTGCCTGGAACCGGGACAGGGGGCTCGATTTTGCAACTAATGAAAAACTGTTTTTT. The genes are TRBV30 and TRBJ1-4; 12 bases are shared with TRBD1. This CDR3 has 19 amino acids. Losses at the gene ends were 4 bases for V and 0 bases for J; bases not matched to a gene: 12. Germline values: CDR1 GTSNPN, CDR2 SVGIG (reference sequence). Complete variable domain (other parts from reference TRBV30 and TRBJ1-4): SQTIHQWPATLVQPVGSPLSLECTVEGTSNPNLYWYRQAAGRGLQLLFYSVGIGQISSEVPQNLSASRPQDRQFILSSKKLLLSDSGFYLCAWNRDRGLDFATNEKLFFGSGTQLSVL.

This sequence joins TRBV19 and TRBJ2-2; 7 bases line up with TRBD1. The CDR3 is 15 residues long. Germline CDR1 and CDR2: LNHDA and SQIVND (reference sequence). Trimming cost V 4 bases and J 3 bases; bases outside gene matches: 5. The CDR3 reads CASSTLTGYTGELFF. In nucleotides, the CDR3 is TGTGCCAGTAGTACTTTGACAGGGTACACCGGGGAGCTGTTTTTT.

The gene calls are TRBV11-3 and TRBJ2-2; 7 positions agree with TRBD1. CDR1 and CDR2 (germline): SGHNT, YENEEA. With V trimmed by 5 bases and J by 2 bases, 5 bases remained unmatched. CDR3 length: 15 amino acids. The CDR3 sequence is CASSLRQGNTGELFF. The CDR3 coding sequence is TGTGCCAGCAGCCTCCGACAGGGAAACACCGGGGAGCTGTTTTTT.

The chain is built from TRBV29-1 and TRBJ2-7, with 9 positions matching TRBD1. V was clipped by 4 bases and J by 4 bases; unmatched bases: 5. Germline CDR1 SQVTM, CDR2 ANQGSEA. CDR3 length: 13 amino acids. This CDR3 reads CSVGGQGGYEQYF. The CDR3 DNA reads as TGCAGCGTTGGGGGACAGGGAGGGTACGAGCAGTACTTC.

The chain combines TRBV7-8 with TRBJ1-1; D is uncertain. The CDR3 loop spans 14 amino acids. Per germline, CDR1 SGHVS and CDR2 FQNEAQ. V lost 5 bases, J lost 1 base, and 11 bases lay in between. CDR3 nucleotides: TGTGCCAGCAGCCCGCAGGAGGGGAACACTGAAGCTTTCTTT. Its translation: CASSPQEGNTEAFF.

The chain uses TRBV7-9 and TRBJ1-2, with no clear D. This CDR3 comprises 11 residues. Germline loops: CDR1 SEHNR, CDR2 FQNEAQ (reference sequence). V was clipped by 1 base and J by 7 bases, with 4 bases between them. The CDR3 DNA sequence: TGTGCCAGCAGCTTAGGAGGTGGCTACACCTTC. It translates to CASSLGGGYTF.

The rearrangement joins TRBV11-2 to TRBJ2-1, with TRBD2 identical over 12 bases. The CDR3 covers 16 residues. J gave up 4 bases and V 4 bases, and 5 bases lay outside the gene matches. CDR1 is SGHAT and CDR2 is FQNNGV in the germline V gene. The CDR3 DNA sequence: TGTGCCAGCAGCTCCTCGGGACTAGCGGGTTACAATGAGCAGTTCTTC. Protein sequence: CASSSSGLAGYNEQFF.

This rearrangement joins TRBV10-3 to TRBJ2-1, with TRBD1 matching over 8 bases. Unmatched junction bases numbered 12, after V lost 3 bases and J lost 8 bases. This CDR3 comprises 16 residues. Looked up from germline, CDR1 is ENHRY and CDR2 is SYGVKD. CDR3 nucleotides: TGTGCCATCAGTGAATGGTCAGGGGGCGACTTGGATGAGCAGTTCTTC. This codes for CAISEWSGGDLDEQFF.

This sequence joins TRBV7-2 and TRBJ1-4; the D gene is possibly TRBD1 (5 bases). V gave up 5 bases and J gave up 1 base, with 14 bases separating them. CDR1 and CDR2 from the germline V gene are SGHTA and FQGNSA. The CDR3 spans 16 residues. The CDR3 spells CASSRRVGGTNEKLFF. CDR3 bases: TGTGCCAGCAGCCGACGGGTGGGGGGAACTAATGAAAAACTGTTTTTT. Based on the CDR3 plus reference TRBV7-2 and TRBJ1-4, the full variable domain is GAGVSQSPSNKVTEKGKDVELRCDPISGHTALYWYRQSLGQGLEFLIYFQGNSAPDKSGLPSDRFSAERTGGSVSTLTIQRTQQEDSAVYLCASSRRVGGTNEKLFFGSGTQLSVL.

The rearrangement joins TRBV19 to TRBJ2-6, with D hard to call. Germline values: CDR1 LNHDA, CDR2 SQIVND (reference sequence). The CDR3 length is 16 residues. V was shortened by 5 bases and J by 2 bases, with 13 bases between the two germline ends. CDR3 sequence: CASSSSTSPGANVLTF. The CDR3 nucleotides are TGTGCCAGTAGTTCCTCGACATCTCCTGGGGCCAACGTCCTGACTTTC.

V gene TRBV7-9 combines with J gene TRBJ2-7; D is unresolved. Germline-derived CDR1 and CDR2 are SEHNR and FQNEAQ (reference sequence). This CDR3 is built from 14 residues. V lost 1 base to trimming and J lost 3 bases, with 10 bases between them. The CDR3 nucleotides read TGTGCCAGCAGCTTAGGAGGATTAAACTACGAGCAGTACTTC. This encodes CASSLGGLNYEQYF.

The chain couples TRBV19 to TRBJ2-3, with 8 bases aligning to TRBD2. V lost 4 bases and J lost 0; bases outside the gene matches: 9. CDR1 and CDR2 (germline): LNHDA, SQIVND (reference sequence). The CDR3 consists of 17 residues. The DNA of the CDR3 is TGTGCCAGTAGTACAAGAACCGGGACTAGGAGCACAGATACGCAGTATTTT. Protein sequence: CASSTRTGTRSTDTQYF.

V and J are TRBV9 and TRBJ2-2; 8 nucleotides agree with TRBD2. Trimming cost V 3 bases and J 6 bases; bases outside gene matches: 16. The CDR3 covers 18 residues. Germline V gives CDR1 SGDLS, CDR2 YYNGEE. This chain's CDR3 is CASSARQGTSGLPGELFF. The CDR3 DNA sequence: TGTGCCAGCAGCGCACGCCAAGGGACTAGTGGTTTGCCCGGGGAGCTGTTTTTT.

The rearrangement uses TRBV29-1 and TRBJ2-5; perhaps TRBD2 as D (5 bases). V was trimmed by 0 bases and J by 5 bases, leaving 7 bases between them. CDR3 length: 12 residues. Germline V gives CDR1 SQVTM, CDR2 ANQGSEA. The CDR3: CSVEEGVETQYF. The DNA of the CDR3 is TGCAGCGTTGAAGAGGGAGTCGAGACCCAGTACTTC.

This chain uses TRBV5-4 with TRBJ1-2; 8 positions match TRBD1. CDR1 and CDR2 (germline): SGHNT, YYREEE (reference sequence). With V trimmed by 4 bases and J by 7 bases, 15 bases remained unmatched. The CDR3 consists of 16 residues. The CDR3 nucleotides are TGTGCCAGCAGCGGGAGCCTGACAGGGGATGGGTTTGGCTACACCTTC. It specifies CASSGSLTGDGFGYTF.

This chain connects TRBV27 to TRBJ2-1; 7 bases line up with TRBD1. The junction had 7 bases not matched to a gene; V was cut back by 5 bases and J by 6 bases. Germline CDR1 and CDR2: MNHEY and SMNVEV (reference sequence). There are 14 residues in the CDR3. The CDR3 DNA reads TGTGCCAGCAGTGCCTTGACAGGGACCAATGAGCAGTTCTTC. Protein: CASSALTGTNEQFF.

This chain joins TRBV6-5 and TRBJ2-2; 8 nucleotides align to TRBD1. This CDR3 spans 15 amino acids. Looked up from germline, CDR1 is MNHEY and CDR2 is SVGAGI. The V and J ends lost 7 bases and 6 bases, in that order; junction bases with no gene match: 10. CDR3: CASKWRQGASGELFF. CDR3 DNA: TGTGCCAGCAAATGGAGGCAGGGGGCGTCCGGGGAGCTGTTTTTT.

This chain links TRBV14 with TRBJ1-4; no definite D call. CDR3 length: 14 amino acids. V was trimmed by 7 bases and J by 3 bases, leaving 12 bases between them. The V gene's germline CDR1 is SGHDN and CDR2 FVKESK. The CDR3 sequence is CASNPSGPNEKLFF. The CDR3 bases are TGTGCCAGCAACCCTAGTGGTCCTAATGAAAAACTGTTTTTT.

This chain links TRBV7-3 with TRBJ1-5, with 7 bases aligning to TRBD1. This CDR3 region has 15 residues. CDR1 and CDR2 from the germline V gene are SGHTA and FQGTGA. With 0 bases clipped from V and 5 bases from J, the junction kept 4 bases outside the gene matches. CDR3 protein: CASSLTQGSDQPQHF. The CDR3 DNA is TGTGCCAGCAGCTTAACACAGGGGAGCGATCAGCCCCAGCATTTT.